This TCR beta chain is from a study of OX40 agonist ivuxolimab in advanced cancers. At the level of the study: Melanoma, hepatocellular carcinoma, head and neck or renal cell cancer occurred in dose-escalation patients. With a range of 23 to 79, age averaged 60 years, and about 83% were male.

On cycle 4 day 1 and cycle 7 day 1, as well as at baseline, blood was sampled. The CDR3 covers 15 residues. Per the germline V gene, CDR1 is MNHNY and CDR2 is SVGAGI (reference sequence). The trim removed 6 bases at V and 4 bases at J, leaving 7 bases unmatched. Study conclusions and caveats: Low normalized T-cell clonal expansion was also seen in some nonresponders.

A word on this clone: What it binds is unknown.

TCRdb's copy holds only in-frame clones and misses some; the assay was immunoSEQ multiplex PCR. The sample lists tens of thousands of clones; more than 80% were seen once. Source: CD4+ or CD8+ T cells sorted from blood, taken in a trial of the OX40 agonist ivuxolimab. The V gene is TRBV6-6, the J gene TRBJ2-5, with 11 bases aligning to TRBD2. The receptor's source is an adult with an advanced solid tumor such as melanoma, head and neck, liver or kidney cancer. The CDR3 region is CASRVAGGPGETQYF. The CDR3 bases are TGTGCCAGCAGAGTAGCGGGAGGGCCGGGAGAGACCCAGTACTTC.